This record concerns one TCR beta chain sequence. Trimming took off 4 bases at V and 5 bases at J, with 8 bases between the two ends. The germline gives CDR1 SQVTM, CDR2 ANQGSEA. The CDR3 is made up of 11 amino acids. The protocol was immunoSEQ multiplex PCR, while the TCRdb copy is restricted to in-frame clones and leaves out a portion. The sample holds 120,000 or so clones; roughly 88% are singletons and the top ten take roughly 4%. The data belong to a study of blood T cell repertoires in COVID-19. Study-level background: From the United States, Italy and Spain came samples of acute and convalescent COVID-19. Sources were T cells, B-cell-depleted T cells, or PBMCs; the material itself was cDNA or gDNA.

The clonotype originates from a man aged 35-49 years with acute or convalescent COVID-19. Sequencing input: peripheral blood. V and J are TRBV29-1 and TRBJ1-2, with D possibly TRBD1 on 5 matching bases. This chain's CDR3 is CSVAREYGYTF. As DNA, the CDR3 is TGCAGCGTTGCCAGGGAATATGGCTACACCTTC.